This TCR beta chain derives from a study of PD-L1 blockade in urothelial cancer. Noted time point: peripheral blood 6 weeks after treatment start. This clone was detected once. Germline CDR1 reads SNHLY; CDR2 reads FYNNEI. The CDR3 loop spans 15 amino acids. The J segment lost 9 bases and the V segment lost 6 bases, leaving 12 bases of the junction unmatched. Assay: immunoSEQ multiplex PCR; the TCRdb copy retains only in-frame clones and omits some. The data hold about 120,000 clones, with around 89% observed a single time. The TCR comes from a man between 60 and 75 years old with urothelial cancer. The chain has TRBV2 and TRBJ2-1; TRBD2 aligns across 9 bases. The sequencing here drew on PBMCs, taken around atezolizumab (anti-PD-L1) treatment. CDR3 coding DNA: TGTGCCAGCAGGCCAGGAGCGGGGGGAAGATTTGAGCAGTTCTTC. Protein sequence: CASRPGAGGRFEQFF.